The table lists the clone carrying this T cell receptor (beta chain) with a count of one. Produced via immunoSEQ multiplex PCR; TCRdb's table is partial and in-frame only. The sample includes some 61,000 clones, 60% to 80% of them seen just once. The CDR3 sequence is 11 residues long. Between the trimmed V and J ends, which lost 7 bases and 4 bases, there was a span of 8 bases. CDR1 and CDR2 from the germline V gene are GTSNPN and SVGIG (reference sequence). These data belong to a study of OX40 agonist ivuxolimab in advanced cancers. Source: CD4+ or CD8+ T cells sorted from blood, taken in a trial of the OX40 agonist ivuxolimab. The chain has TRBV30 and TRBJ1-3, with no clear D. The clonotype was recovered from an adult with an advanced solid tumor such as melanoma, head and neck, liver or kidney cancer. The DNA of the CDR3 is TGTGCCTCTATGGGGGGAAACACCATATATTTT. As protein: CASMGGNTIYF.